One and the same sample provided the 8 T cell receptor beta chains below, sequenced in a study of shared clonotypes between healthy human individuals. Assay used: immunoSEQ multiplex PCR; TCRdb lists only in-frame clones, some missing. This table has 450,000 to 500,000 clones, about 78% appearing once. The specimen was PBMCs. These TCRs come from a woman between 35 and 50 years old in good health. Some clones in this sample may be carry-over from other donors' samples.

This clone was observed a single time. The chain carries TRBV18 and TRBJ1-1; D remains ambiguous. Deletions cut 5 bases from V and 4 bases from J, with 11 bases between. The germline V gene encodes CDR1 KGHSH and CDR2 LQKENI. The CDR3 runs 13 residues. CDR3 sequence: CASSSYGRTEAFF. The CDR3 DNA reads as TGTGCCAGCTCATCCTACGGACGCACTGAAGCTTTCTTT.

V is TRBV28 and J is TRBJ1-5, with 8 bases that match TRBD1. CDR3 length: 17 residues. The V gene end was trimmed by 2 bases and the J gene end by 7 bases; junction bases not matched to a gene: 13. CDR1 is MDHEN and CDR2 is SYDVKM in the germline V gene. CDR3 sequence: CASSLASGTGGIQPQHF. The CDR3 coding sequence is TGTGCCAGCAGTTTAGCGTCGGGAACAGGGGGTATACAGCCCCAGCATTTT.

V gene TRBV5-1 combines with J gene TRBJ2-5, with a possible D match to TRBD1 (6 bases). The J call may be faulty, since TRBJ2-7 better matches the DNA end. CDR1 and CDR2 from the germline V gene are SGHRS and YFSETQ. CDR3 length equals 15 residues. CDR3 sequence: CASSFRFGTFYEQYF. The CDR3 nucleotides read TGCGCCAGCAGCTTTCGGTTCGGGACATTCTACGAGCAGTACTTC.

V is TRBV28 and J is TRBJ2-2, with TRBD1 identical over 8 bases. This CDR3 comprises 13 residues. The V and J ends lost 9 bases and 6 bases, in that order; junction bases with no gene match: 6. Germline values: CDR1 MDHEN, CDR2 SYDVKM. The CDR3: CASKTGDAGELFF. The CDR3 DNA reads as TGTGCCAGTAAGACAGGGGACGCCGGGGAGCTGTTTTTT. Using reference TRBV28 and TRBJ2-2 for the parts outside the CDR3, the full variable domain is DVKVTQSSRYLVKRTGEKVFLECVQDMDHENMFWYRQDPGLGLRLIYFSYDVKMKEKGDIPEGYSVSREKKERFSLILESASTNQTSMYLCASKTGDAGELFFGEGSRLTVL.

The genes are TRBV27 and TRBJ2-7; 10 bases align to TRBD1. Germline trimming cut 3 bases from V and 7 bases from J; bases unmatched to any gene: 6. The CDR3 is made up of 14 amino acids. Germline CDR1 is MNHEY and CDR2 is SMNVEV (reference sequence). The CDR3 nucleotides are TGTGCCAGCAGTTTCGACAGGGGGCAGGGAGAGCAGTACTTC. Protein product: CASSFDRGQGEQYF.

V gene TRBV5-1 combines with J gene TRBJ2-7; maybe TRBD1 (6 bases). Germline CDR1 is SGHRS and CDR2 is YFSETQ. V shed 4 bases and J shed 4 bases, with 12 bases lying between them. The CDR3 consists of 13 residues. The DNA of the CDR3 is TGCGCCAGCAGCCCCGGACAGACTTACGAGCAGTACTTC. Translated, it gives CASSPGQTYEQYF. The full variable domain, in which reference TRBV5-1 and TRBJ2-7 provide the parts outside the CDR3, is KAGVTQTPRYLIKTRGQQVTLSCSPISGHRSVSWYQQTPGQGLQFLFEYFSETQRNKGNFPGRFSGRQFSNSRSEMNVSTLELGDSALYLCASSPGQTYEQYFGPGTRLTVT.

In DNA, the CDR3 is TGTGCCAGCAGTTTACATACATCCAGCGGGAGGGCCTGGTACTTC. This sequence encodes CASSLHTSSGRAWYF. This chain joins TRBV28 and TRBJ2-7; 10 positions match TRBD2. V lost 2 bases, J lost 12 bases, and 13 bases stayed unmatched. The V gene's germline CDR1 is MDHEN and CDR2 SYDVKM. The length of the CDR3 is 15 residues.

The DNA for the CDR3 is TGTGCCAGTAGTTCGCAGGGGGGACCCTACGAGCAGTACTTC. Its translation is CASSSQGGPYEQYF. The chain is built from TRBV19 and TRBJ2-7, with D perhaps matching TRBD1 (7 bases). There are 14 residues in the CDR3. V was shortened by 5 bases and J by 2 bases, with 13 bases between the two germline ends. Germline CDR1 reads LNHDA; CDR2 reads SQIVND (reference sequence).